Below are 13 T cell receptor beta chains sequenced from a single sample in a study of T cell responses to AZD1222 COVID-19 vaccine. TCRdb keeps only in-frame clones here, not all; method: immunoSEQ multiplex PCR. Of 100,000 to 130,000 clones listed, 70% to 90% are singletons. The source was peripheral blood, collected 28 days after the second AZD1222 dose. These receptors were obtained from an adult who received the AZD1222 COVID-19 vaccine.

V and J are TRBV11-2 and TRBJ2-5; D is perhaps TRBD2 (6 bases). Trimming took 2 bases from V and 1 from J, leaving 11 bases between them. Per germline, CDR1 SGHAT and CDR2 FQNNGV. The CDR3 sequence is 15 residues long. CDR3 in DNA: TGTGCCAGCAGCTTATTTACGGGGGTCCAAGAGACCCAGTACTTC. This sequence encodes CASSLFTGVQETQYF. The variable domain in full, with the rest retrieved from reference TRBV11-2 and TRBJ2-5, is EAGVAQSPRYKIIEKRQSVAFWCNPISGHATLYWYQQILGQGPKLLIQFQNNGVVDDSQLPKDRFSAERLKGVDSTLKIQPAKLEDSAVYLCASSLFTGVQETQYFGPGTRLLVL.

DNA of the CDR3: TGTGCCACCAGCAGGGCAGCGTTGAACGAGCAGTACTTC. It specifies CATSRAALNEQYF. The V gene is TRBV15, the J gene TRBJ2-7; no clear D gene. Trimming took 3 bases from V and 5 from J, leaving 11 bases between them. Germline assignment: CDR1 LNHNV and CDR2 YYDKDF (reference sequence). This CDR3 has 13 amino acids.

The chain recombines TRBV30 with TRBJ2-7, with 7 nucleotides matching TRBD1. The length of the CDR3 is 14 residues. Germline values: CDR1 GTSNPN, CDR2 SVGIG (reference sequence). V lost 3 bases, J lost 4 bases, and 9 bases stayed unmatched. Written as DNA, the CDR3 is TGTGCCTGGAGCACAGGGGTGGGCGGGTACGAGCAGTACTTC. Residues: CAWSTGVGGYEQYF.

This clone was detected only a few times. The chain has TRBV4-1 and TRBJ2-7; 10 nucleotides match TRBD1. V shed 1 base and J 2 bases; nucleotides not matched to a gene: 2. Germline CDR1 and CDR2: MGHRA and YSYEKL. The CDR3 has 15 residues. DNA of the CDR3: TGCGCCAGCAGCCAAGCGGGACAGGGGACCTACGAGCAGTACTTC. As protein: CASSQAGQGTYEQYF.

The chain combines TRBV9 with TRBJ1-4, with 9 bases fitting TRBD1. The germline CDR1 and CDR2 sequences are SGDLS and YYNGEE. The CDR3 is made up of 17 amino acids. V lost 2 bases to trimming and J lost 7 bases; unmatched junction nucleotides: 12. The CDR3 DNA reads TGTGCCAGCAGCGTGTCATTGGACGGGACAGGGTTTGAAAAACTGTTTTTT. Protein product: CASSVSLDGTGFEKLFF.

This chain joins TRBV5-6 and TRBJ2-5; D possibly corresponds to TRBD2 (5 bases). V was shortened by 0 bases and J by 3 bases, with 12 bases between the two germline ends. This CDR3 is built from 15 residues. CDR1 is SGHDT and CDR2 is YYEEEE in the germline V gene. CDR3 in amino acids: CASSLAELVKETQYF. Here the CDR3 DNA reads TGTGCCAGCAGCTTGGCTGAACTAGTGAAAGAGACCCAGTACTTC.

CDR3 residues: CASSPPGRYTEAFF. The CDR3, as DNA: TGTGCCAGCAGCCCCCCTGGACGTTACACTGAAGCTTTCTTT. The J gene is TRBJ1-1, the V gene TRBV5-5; D remains ambiguous. Trimming took 4 bases from V and 3 from J, leaving 13 bases between them. Germline V lookup: CDR1 SGHKS, CDR2 YYEKEE (reference sequence). The CDR3 is made up of 14 amino acids.

This chain joins TRBV19 and TRBJ2-1; no firm D call. The CDR3 totals 12 residues. Germline lookup yields CDR1 LNHDA and CDR2 SQIVND (reference sequence). Trimming removed 0 bases from V and 9 bases from J, with 6 bases in between. The CDR3 protein is CASSIDRVEQFF. CDR3 bases: TGTGCCAGTAGTATAGATCGAGTTGAGCAGTTCTTC.

V is TRBV2 and J is TRBJ2-7; D possibly matches TRBD1 or TRBD2 (5 bases each). The CDR3 totals 12 residues. The V end lost 6 bases, the J end lost 7 bases, and 13 bases lay between the germline ends. The germline V gene has CDR1 SNHLY and CDR2 FYNNEI. CDR3 loop: CASSGTTREQYF. Here the CDR3 DNA reads TGTGCCAGCAGCGGGACCACGAGGGAGCAGTACTTC.

This chain uses TRBV12-5 with TRBJ2-7; D might be TRBD1 (5 bases). Trimming stripped 6 bases from V and 3 bases from J, with 9 bases between. CDR1 and CDR2 from the germline V gene are LGHNT and FRNRAP. CDR3 length: 12 residues. CDR3 sequence (DNA): TGTGCTAGTGGCCCCGACAGCTACGAGCAGTACTTC. Amino acid sequence: CASGPDSYEQYF.

The V and J genes are TRBV6-5 and TRBJ1-2, with 12 bases that match TRBD1. Germline V gives CDR1 MNHEY, CDR2 SVGAGI. V lost 7 bases, J lost 4 bases, and 7 bases stayed unmatched. The CDR3 runs to 15 residues. The CDR3 spells CASTPGQGAAYGYTF. CDR3 bases: TGTGCCAGCACCCCGGGACAGGGGGCGGCCTATGGCTACACCTTC.

The chain couples TRBV18 to TRBJ1-2; D unclear. The length of the CDR3 is 14 residues. V was cut by 2 bases and J by 4 bases, with 11 bases left in between. The germline CDR1 and CDR2 sequences are KGHSH and LQKENI. The DNA of the CDR3 is TGTGCCAGCTCACCATTTGACGAAATCTATGGCTACACCTTC. Translated, it gives CASSPFDEIYGYTF.

This clone occurred a few times. The V and J genes are TRBV7-9 and TRBJ1-1, with TRBD1 identical over 11 bases. The CDR3 consists of 16 residues. The V gene end was trimmed by 4 bases and the J gene end by 3 bases; junction bases not matched to a gene: 7. Germline V CDR1 and CDR2: SEHNR, FQNEAQ (reference sequence). The CDR3 nucleotides are TGTGCCAGCAGCTCCGGACAGGGGGCTTATGACACTGAAGCTTTCTTT. Encoded protein: CASSSGQGAYDTEAFF. The whole variable domain, filled in from reference TRBV7-9 and TRBJ1-1, reads DTGVSQNPRHKITKRGQNVTFRCDPISEHNRLYWYRQTLGQGPEFLTYFQNEAQLEKSRLLSDRFSAERPKGSFSTLEIQRTEQGDSAMYLCASSSGQGAYDTEAFFGQGTRLTVV.